Shown below are 15 T cell receptor beta chains from a single sample sequenced in a study of cytomegalovirus exposure and HLA in healthy donors. This PCR relied on a set of 60 Vbeta primers and 13 Jbeta primers. Using immunoSEQ multiplex PCR, the repertoire was profiled, and TCRdb retains in-frame clones only, with some absent. The table includes hundreds of thousands of clones, around 80% detected once. What was sequenced was PBMCs. These TCRs come from a male donor in good health and CMV-seronegative.

This clone occurred a few times. The chain carries TRBV7-9 and TRBJ2-3; 9 bases fit TRBD1. Losses at the gene ends were 4 bases for V and 3 bases for J; bases not matched to a gene: 8. Germline CDR1 is SEHNR and CDR2 is FQNEAQ (reference sequence). The CDR3 runs to 16 residues. In DNA, the CDR3 is TGTGCCAGCAGCTGGCGACAGGGGGGTAGAACAGATACGCAGTATTTT. This sequence encodes CASSWRQGGRTDTQYF.

The gene calls are TRBV7-6 and TRBJ2-5; no clear D. CDR3 length: 15 amino acids. Germline values: CDR1 SGHVS, CDR2 FNYEAQ. The ends were cut back, 3 bases at V and 1 base at J, with 12 bases in the middle. The CDR3 DNA reads as TGTGCCAGCAGCTTCTTACAGATCCGCCAAGAGACCCAGTACTTC. As protein: CASSFLQIRQETQYF.

The V and J genes are TRBV5-1 and TRBJ1-1, with 10 bases fitting TRBD1. V shed 1 base and J 4 bases; nucleotides not matched to a gene: 7. CDR1 SGHRS and CDR2 YFSETQ come from the germline V gene. The CDR3 loop spans 16 amino acids. The CDR3 sequence: CASSLTRDRGTTEAFF. The CDR3 DNA follows: TGCGCCAGCAGCTTGACCCGGGACAGGGGTACCACTGAAGCTTTCTTT.

The chain combines TRBV9 with TRBJ2-7; D ambiguous. The CDR3 is 15 amino acids. Trimming took off 0 bases at V and 1 base at J, with 11 bases between the two ends. CDR1 and CDR2 from the germline V gene are SGDLS and YYNGEE. In nucleotides, the CDR3 is TGTGCCAGCAGCGTAGGAGAAAGAGTTTCCTACGAGCAGTACTTC. Translating gives CASSVGERVSYEQYF.

J is TRBJ1-1 and V is TRBV19, with a tentative D call TRBD1 (5 bases). The germline V and J ends were trimmed by 3 bases and 2 bases, with 13 bases remaining between them. Germline V CDR1 and CDR2: LNHDA, SQIVND (reference sequence). The CDR3 sequence is 15 residues long. Here the CDR3 DNA reads TGTGCCAGTAGTATTCCGGACAAAGGTAACACTGAAGCTTTCTTT. This translates into CASSIPDKGNTEAFF.

This chain joins TRBV15 and TRBJ1-5; 8 nucleotides align to TRBD1. The V gene's germline CDR1 is LNHNV and CDR2 YYDKDF (reference sequence). There are 18 residues in the CDR3. With V trimmed by 0 bases and J by 0 bases, 7 bases remained unmatched. CDR3 nucleotides: TGTGCCACCAGCAGAGAGGGACAGGCGAAACTTAGCAATCAGCCCCAGCATTTT. Amino acid sequence: CATSREGQAKLSNQPQHF.

The chain uses TRBV10-2 and TRBJ1-5; D is unclear. V was trimmed by 8 bases and J by 0 bases, leaving 11 bases between them. Germline V gene sequence: CDR1 WSHSY, CDR2 SAAADI. This CDR3 region has 14 residues. CDR3 bases: TGCGCCAGCGCCGGGGTTTATAGCAATCAGCCCCAGCATTTT. Encoded protein: CASAGVYSNQPQHF.

The sample holds one count of this clone. The CDR3 here is CASSAGQGNEKLFF. CDR3 DNA sequence: TGTGCCAGCTCAGCGGGACAGGGGAATGAAAAACTGTTTTTT. The V and J genes are TRBV18 and TRBJ1-4, with TRBD1 matching over 10 bases. The V segment lost 5 bases and the J segment 5 bases; nucleotides outside the gene matches: 2. The CDR3 is made up of 14 amino acids. Looked up from germline, CDR1 is KGHSH and CDR2 is LQKENI.

The chain carries TRBV5-4 and TRBJ2-2, with D unclear. In germline, CDR1 is SGHNT, CDR2 YYREEE (reference sequence). The CDR3 loop spans 13 amino acids. V dropped 5 bases and J dropped 6 bases, with 11 bases sitting between them. This CDR3 reads CASSRSRSGELFF. The CDR3 nucleotides read TGTGCCAGCAGTCGCAGCAGGTCCGGGGAGCTGTTTTTT.

The CDR3 bases are TGTGCCAGCAGTTTCAGGGGATCAGAGCAGTACTTC. This sequence encodes CASSFRGSEQYF. This chain joins TRBV27 and TRBJ2-7, with a tentative D call TRBD1 (6 bases). Trimming removed 3 bases from V and 7 bases from J, with 10 bases in between. This CDR3 has 12 amino acids. Germline loops: CDR1 MNHEY, CDR2 SMNVEV (reference sequence).

The rearrangement joins TRBV5-1 to TRBJ2-2, with D hard to call. Trimming took off 4 bases at V and 6 bases at J, with 10 bases between the two ends. The CDR3 has 13 amino acids. Germline values: CDR1 SGHRS, CDR2 YFSETQ. The CDR3 sequence: CASSPEVAGELFF. CDR3 sequence (DNA): TGCGCCAGCAGCCCCGAGGTCGCCGGGGAGCTGTTTTTT.

This rearrangement joins TRBV28 to TRBJ1-4, with D unresolved. Germline V gene data show CDR1 as MDHEN and CDR2 as SYDVKM. The CDR3 spans 14 residues. V was cut by 2 bases and J by 8 bases, with 12 bases left in between. The CDR3 DNA reads as TGTGCCAGCAGTTTAGAGGGCATTAACGAAAAACTGTTTTTT. It yields the protein CASSLEGINEKLFF. Using reference TRBV28 and TRBJ1-4 for the parts outside the CDR3, the full variable domain is DVKVTQSSRYLVKRTGEKVFLECVQDMDHENMFWYRQDPGLGLRLIYFSYDVKMKEKGDIPEGYSVSREKKERFSLILESASTNQTSMYLCASSLEGINEKLFFGSGTQLSVL.

The gene calls are TRBV4-1 and TRBJ2-5, with 10 bases identical to TRBD1. There are 15 residues in the CDR3. V lost 6 bases to trimming and J lost 5 bases; unmatched junction nucleotides: 9. The germline V gene encodes CDR1 MGHRA and CDR2 YSYEKL. In nucleotides, the CDR3 is TGCGCCAGCAGTTCTTTAGGACAGGGGGATGAGACCCAGTACTTC. This translates into CASSSLGQGDETQYF.

This clone was picked up many times. The CDR3 does not end in the conserved phenylalanine or tryptophan, so this is likely a read error. The DNA is left out, because the CDR3 cannot be placed on it with certainty; the CDR3 is given as TCRdb lists it. V usage is TRBV6-5 and J usage is TRBJ2-3; the DNA was not compared with TRBD2, the D call given in the table. The CDR3 is 11 amino acids in total, end residues counted. The germline gives CDR1 MNHEY, CDR2 SVGAGI. The CDR3: CASSQGTSTSY.

The gene calls are TRBV19 and TRBJ2-7, with TRBD1 matching over 7 bases. Germline loops: CDR1 LNHDA, CDR2 SQIVND (reference sequence). The CDR3 covers 14 residues. V lost 6 bases to trimming and J lost 2 bases; unmatched junction nucleotides: 7. In DNA, the CDR3 is TGTGCCAGTAGGTCACAGGGGATTACCTACGAGCAGTACTTC. The encoded protein is CASRSQGITYEQYF.